This entry features one TCR beta chain sequence. Its antigen is unknown. The junction had 2 bases not matched to a gene; V was cut back by 1 base and J by 1 base. Germline loops: CDR1 MNHEY, CDR2 SVGEGT. There are 15 residues in the CDR3. The method was immunoSEQ multiplex PCR; TCRdb's version includes in-frame clones alone and lacks a portion of them. There are fewer than 120,000 clones in the sample; around 82% occur only once, and about 4.5% lies in the top ten. This record belongs to a study of T cell responses to AZD1222 COVID-19 vaccine. Study background: Pooling was applied to second doses at about 4 or about 12 weeks.

Study observations and caveats: Among those given AZD1222, only six were seropositive at baseline.

Sequenced here: peripheral blood, sampled on day 0 of AZD1222 vaccination. The chain couples TRBV6-2 or TRBV6-3 to TRBJ2-5; TRBD1 agrees at 8 bases. The source is an adult in good health. CDR3 region: CASSYFGTGQETQYF. In DNA form, the CDR3 reads TGTGCCAGCAGTTACTTTGGGACAGGCCAAGAGACCCAGTACTTC.